This TCR beta chain was identified in a study of human versus mouse CDR3 diversity and MHC coevolution. Study-wide background: The immunoSEQ assay reportedly detects one in 200,000 T cells. General study findings and limits: Over 5 MHC II alleles selected the human T cells. Humans had the largest estimated TCR beta repertoire, about 1.5 million clonotypes.

Sequencing was performed with immunoSEQ multiplex PCR; in TCRdb, only in-frame clones are kept and a portion is missing. The table records about 83,000 clones, 85% to 95% of them present only once. The CDR3 runs 14 residues. The trim removed 0 bases at V and 0 bases at J, leaving 0 bases unmatched. Per germline, CDR1 SGHRS and CDR2 YFSETQ. This clone has only a few counts. Its antigen remains unidentified. The same CDR3 can be traced to other DNA sequences in this sample. The sample was naive CD4+ T cells from blood. Regarding subset: CD45RO-negative CD62L-positive naive CD4 T cells. V and J are TRBV5-1 and TRBJ2-7; the match to TRBD2 covers 7 bases. This sequence originates from a person aged 30 to 70 in good health. The DNA of the CDR3 is TGCGCCAGCAGCTTGGCGGGGGGCTCCTACGAGCAGTACTTC. It codes for CASSLAGGSYEQYF.